This T cell receptor beta chain was captured in a study of T cell repertoires in cytomegalovirus infection. Study information: Both a matching HLA type and CMV infection were indicated by public TCR beta signatures. Study-wide findings and caveats: Within the response measured ex vivo, HLA-C-restricted CMV-specific TCR beta clonotypes were dominant.

With regard to this clonotype: Its cognate antigen is unknown.

Using its own MiXCR run on the reads, TCRdb lists one record per CDR3 protein. The sample lists fewer than 85,000 distinct CDR3 sequences; about half were seen once. CDR3 length equals 17 residues. The J segment lost 4 bases and the V segment lost 5 bases, leaving 17 bases of the junction unmatched. Per germline, CDR1 KGHSH and CDR2 LQKENI. This receptor was obtained from a human donor in good health (CMV status not recorded). Some clones in this sample may be carry-over from other donors' samples. The V and J genes are TRBV18 and TRBJ2-7, with 7 bases aligning to TRBD1. Sequencing was performed on CD8+ T cells from cultured PBMCs, taken from culture after CMV antigen stimulation. The CDR3 DNA reads as TGTGCCAGCTCATCGGGACAGCATCTTGCCTTGGGATACGAGCAGTACTTC. This gives the protein CASSSGQHLALGYEQYF. The whole variable domain, filled in from reference TRBV18 and TRBJ2-7, reads NAGVMQNPRHLVRRRGQEARLRCSPMKGHSHVYWYRQLPEEGLKFMVYLQKENIIDESGMPKERFSAEFPKEGPSILRIQQVVRGDSAAYFCASSSGQHLALGYEQYFGPGTRLTVT.